This T cell receptor (beta chain) is drawn from a study of blood T cell repertoires in COVID-19. Background on the study: COVID-19 samples collected from the United States, Italy and Spain covered acute and convalescent phases. From T cells, B-cell-depleted T cells, or PBMCs came the material, which was cDNA or gDNA.

Trimming at V came to 8 bases and at J to 11 bases, leaving 25 bases not matched to a gene. The CDR3 runs to 17 residues. Looked up from germline, CDR1 is LGHDT and CDR2 is YNNKEL (reference sequence). Per the authors' pipeline: Estimates of nucleated cell counts were drawn from the amplification of reference gene primers. Profiled with immunoSEQ multiplex PCR; TCRdb holds only in-frame clones, not every one. Clone size and V and J calls were adopted from that table, with D and trimming inferred from the DNA. Of a few hundred thousand clones detected, almost 90% appear once; the ten largest clones hold 2% to 2.5%. Patients at the Seattle site were enrolled during active infection and followed longitudinally.

Sequenced: peripheral blood. The rearrangement uses TRBV3-1 (or the pseudogene TRBV3-2) and TRBJ1-2, with TRBD1 matching 8 bases. This clonotype was obtained from a woman aged 60-75 years with COVID-19, enrolled during active disease. The CDR3 DNA reads TGTGCCAGCGCCAGGACAGGGAGCTTAGTCTCCCAGATTGGGTACACCTTC. It yields the protein CASARTGSLVSQIGYTF.